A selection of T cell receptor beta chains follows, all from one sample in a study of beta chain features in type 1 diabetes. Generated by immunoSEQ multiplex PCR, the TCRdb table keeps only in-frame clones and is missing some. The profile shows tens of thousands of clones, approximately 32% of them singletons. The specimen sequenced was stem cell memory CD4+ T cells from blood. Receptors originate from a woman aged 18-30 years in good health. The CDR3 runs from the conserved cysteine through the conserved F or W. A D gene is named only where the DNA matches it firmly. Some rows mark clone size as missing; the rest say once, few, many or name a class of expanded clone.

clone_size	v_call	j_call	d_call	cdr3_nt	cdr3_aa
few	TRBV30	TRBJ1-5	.	TGTGCCTGGAGTGTACAAAGAGGCAGGGGCCCAAATCAGCCCCAGCATTTT	CAWSVQRGRGPNQPQHF
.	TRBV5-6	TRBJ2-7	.	TGTGCCAGCAGGGTCAGGGGAAGGTACGAGCAGTACTTC	CASRVRGRYEQYF
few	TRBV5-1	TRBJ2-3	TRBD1	TGCGCCTCTTCCCAAGGGGGCTACCGCACAGATACGCAGTATTTT	CASSQGGYRTDTQYF
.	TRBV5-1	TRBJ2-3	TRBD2	TGCGCCAGCAGCTCGGGACTAGCGGGGGGGTCGATCGATACGCAGTATTTT	CASSSGLAGGSIDTQYF
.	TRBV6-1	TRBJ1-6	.	TGTGCCAGCAGTGCTTGGGCTTCGGGGATAATTCGACCCCTCCACTTT	CASSAWASGIIRPLHF
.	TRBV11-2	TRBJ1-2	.	TGTGCCAGCAGTCTCGGGACTCCCAACTATGGCTACACCTTC	CASSLGTPNYGYTF
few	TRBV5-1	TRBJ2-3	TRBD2	TGCGCCAGCAGTAGCAGCGGGGCCTCCACAGATACGCAGTATTTT	CASSSSGASTDTQYF
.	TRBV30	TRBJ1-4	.	TGTGCCTGGAGTAAAACAGGGTCTAATGAAAAACTGTTTTTT	CAWSKTGSNEKLFF
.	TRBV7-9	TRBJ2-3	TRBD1	TGTGCCAGCAGCTCACCGCCGGGACAGGGACTCACAGATACGCAGTATTTT	CASSSPPGQGLTDTQYF
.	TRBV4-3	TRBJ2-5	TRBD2	TGCGCCAGCAGCCAAGATGTAAGGACTAGCGGAAAAGAGACCCAGTACTTC	CASSQDVRTSGKETQYF
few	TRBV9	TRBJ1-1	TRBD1	TGTGCCAGCAGCGTTCTAGGACAGGGGGGTACTGAAGCTTTCTTT	CASSVLGQGGTEAFF
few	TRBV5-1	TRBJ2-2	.	TGCGCCAGCATCCCTGGGGCGGTGGACACCGGGGAGCTGTTTTTT	CASIPGAVDTGELFF
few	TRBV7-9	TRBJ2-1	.	TGTGCCAGCAGCTTAAGTGGGGCCCGCTCCTACAATGAGCAGTTCTTC	CASSLSGARSYNEQFF
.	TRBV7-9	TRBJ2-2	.	TGTGCCAGCAGCCCAGGAGGGACCGGGGAGCTGTTTTTT	CASSPGGTGELFF
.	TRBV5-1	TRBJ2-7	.	TGCGCCAGCAGCTTAGCGGCATCGGGCGAGCAGTACTTC	CASSLAASGEQYF
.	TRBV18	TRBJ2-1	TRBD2	TGTGCCAGCTCACCTACCGGGACTAGCGGGGTGGGTGAGCAGTTCTTC	CASSPTGTSGVGEQFF
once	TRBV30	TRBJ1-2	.	TGTGCCTGGAGTGTACGAGGAGGGCTTGGCTACACCTTC	CAWSVRGGLGYTF
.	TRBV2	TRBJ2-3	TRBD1	TGTGCCAGCAGTGACGAACAGGGGCCCACAGATACGCAGTATTTT	CASSDEQGPTDTQYF
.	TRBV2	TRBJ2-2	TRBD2	TGTGCCAGCAGGACTCAGACTAGCGGAGAATTGACCGGGGAGCTGTTTTTT	CASRTQTSGELTGELFF
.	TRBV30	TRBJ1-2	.	TGTGCCTGGAGTAGAGAGGATGGCTACACCTTC	CAWSREDGYTF
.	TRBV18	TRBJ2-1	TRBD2	TGTGCCAGCTCACCACCGGGGGGGGAGCGGTATGAGCAGTTCTTC	CASSPPGGERYEQFF
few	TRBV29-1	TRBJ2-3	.	TGCAGCGTTGATGGGCTAGCGTCAACAGATACGCAGTATTTT	CSVDGLASTDTQYF
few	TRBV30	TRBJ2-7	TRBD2	TGTGCCTGGATCTCTCAGCGGGGGGACTACGAGCAGTACTTC	CAWISQRGDYEQYF
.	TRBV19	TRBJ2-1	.	TGTGCCAGTAGTACGGGAAGCTCCTACAATGAGCAGTTCTTC	CASSTGSSYNEQFF
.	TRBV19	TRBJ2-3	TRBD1	TGTGCCAGTAGCCGGGACAGGAGAGATACGCAGTATTTT	CASSRDRRDTQYF
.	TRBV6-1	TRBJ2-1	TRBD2	TGTGCCAGCAGTGAAGCCAGGCGGGGGGCCTTCTACAATGAGCAGTTCTTC	CASSEARRGAFYNEQFF
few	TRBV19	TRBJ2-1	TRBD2	TGTGCCAGTACCGAACTAGCGGGAGGCCGCAATGAGCAGTTCTTC	CASTELAGGRNEQFF
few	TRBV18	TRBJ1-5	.	TGTGCCAGCTCACCACCGACGGAGATTAAGTCCAGCAATCAGCCCCAGCATTTT	CASSPPTEIKSSNQPQHF
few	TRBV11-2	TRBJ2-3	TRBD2	TGTGCCAGCAGCTTAGGGACTAGCTTACCCACAGATACGCAGTATTTT	CASSLGTSLPTDTQYF
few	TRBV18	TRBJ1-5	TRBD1	TGTGCCAGCTCACCGCAGGGGGCTCCTCAGCCCCAGCATTTT	CASSPQGAPQPQHF
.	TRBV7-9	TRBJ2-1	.	TGTGCCAGCAGCCCCCGATCGGCGGGCTACAATGAGCAGTTCTTC	CASSPRSAGYNEQFF
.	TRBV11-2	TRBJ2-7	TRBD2	TGTGCCAGCAGCTTATGGCGGGAGGGCTACGAGCAGTACTTC	CASSLWREGYEQYF
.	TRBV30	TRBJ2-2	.	TGTGCCTGGAGGCCCCCGGGGTTGGTTAAAGTTTCCGGGGAGCTGTTTTTT	CAWRPPGLVKVSGELFF
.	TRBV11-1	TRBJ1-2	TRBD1	TGTGCCAGCAGCTGGGGACAGATTGAAACTGGCTACACCTTC	CASSWGQIETGYTF
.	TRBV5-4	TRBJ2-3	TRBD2	TGTGCCAGCAGCTTGGGTAGCGGGGGCACAGATACGCAGTATTTT	CASSLGSGGTDTQYF
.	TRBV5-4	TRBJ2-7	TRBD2	TGTGCCAGCAGCTTAAGACTAGCATCCGACGAGCAGTACTTC	CASSLRLASDEQYF
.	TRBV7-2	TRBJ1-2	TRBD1	TGTGCCAGCAGCCAGACAGGGAGCGGCTACACCTTC	CASSQTGSGYTF
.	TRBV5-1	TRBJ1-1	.	TGCGCCAGCAGCTCTCAGGGAACTGAAGCTTTCTTT	CASSSQGTEAFF
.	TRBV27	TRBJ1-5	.	TGTGCCAGCACGCGCCAGCCCCAGCATTTT	CASTRQPQHF
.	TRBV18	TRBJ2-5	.	TGTGCCAGCTCACTACAAGAGACCCAGTACTTC	CASSLQETQYF
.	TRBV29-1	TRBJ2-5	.	TGCAGCGTTGAAACAGGGAGAGAGACCCAGTACTTC	CSVETGRETQYF
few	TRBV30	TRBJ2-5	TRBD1	TGTGCCTGGATCGGACAGGGGAGTGAAGAGACCCAGTACTTC	CAWIGQGSEETQYF
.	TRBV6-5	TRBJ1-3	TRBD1	TGTGCCAGCAGTTACGGCGGGACAGTTGGAAACACCATATATTTT	CASSYGGTVGNTIYF
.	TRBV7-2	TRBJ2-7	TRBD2	TGTGCCAGCAGCTTACGCCTAGCGGGGGCTATCAAGCAGTACTTC	CASSLRLAGAIKQYF
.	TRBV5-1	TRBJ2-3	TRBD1	TGCGCCAGCAGCCAGGGACAGACCACAGATACGCAGTATTTT	CASSQGQTTDTQYF
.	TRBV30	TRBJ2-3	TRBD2	TGTGCCTGGAGTGTTGGGAGCGGGAGCCCAGATACGCAGTATTTT	CAWSVGSGSPDTQYF
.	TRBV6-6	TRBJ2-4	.	TGTGCCAGCAGTATGAGCAGGGGTTCGGGTAACATTCAGTACTTC	CASSMSRGSGNIQYF
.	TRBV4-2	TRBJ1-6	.	TGTGCCAGCAGCCAAGACGCAGGGACCTATAATTCACCCCTCCACTTT	CASSQDAGTYNSPLHF
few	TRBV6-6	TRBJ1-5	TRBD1	TGTGCCAGCAGTACCGAGACAGGGGGGCCCCAGCATTTT	CASSTETGGPQHF
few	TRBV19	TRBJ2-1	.	TGTGCCAGTAGTCCGCGGTACGATGAGCAGTTCTTC	CASSPRYDEQFF
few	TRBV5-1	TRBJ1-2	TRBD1	TGCGCCAGTGCCCGGACAGGGGATGGCTACACCTTC	CASARTGDGYTF
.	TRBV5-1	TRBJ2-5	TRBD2	TGCGCCAGCATAGTTCAGCCGGGACTAGCAACAGAGACCCAGTACTTC	CASIVQPGLATETQYF
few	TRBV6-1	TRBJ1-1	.	TGTGCCAGCAGTGAATATCCCACGGCGGTGAACACTGAAGCTTTCTTT	CASSEYPTAVNTEAFF
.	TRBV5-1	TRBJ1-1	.	TGCGCCAGCAGCGCCTACAGGGTGGGGGACACTGAAGCTTTCTTT	CASSAYRVGDTEAFF
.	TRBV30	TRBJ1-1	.	TGTGCCTGGAGCCTCGAGGCGGGAAACACTGAAGCTTTCTTT	CAWSLEAGNTEAFF
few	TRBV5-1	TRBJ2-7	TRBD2	TGCGCCAGCGCCCAGACTAGCGGCCCGTACGAGCAGTACTTC	CASAQTSGPYEQYF
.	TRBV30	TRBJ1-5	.	TGTGCCTGGAGGGAGGGAGGGGGGGGCAATCAGCCCCAGCATTTT	CAWREGGGGNQPQHF
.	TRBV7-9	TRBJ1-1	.	TGTGCCAGCAGCGTACACGGGTTGAACACTGAAGCTTTCTTT	CASSVHGLNTEAFF
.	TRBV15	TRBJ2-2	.	TGTGCCACCAGCAGAGATCGGAGGGTTCCTGGAGGGGAGCTGTTTTTT	CATSRDRRVPGGELFF